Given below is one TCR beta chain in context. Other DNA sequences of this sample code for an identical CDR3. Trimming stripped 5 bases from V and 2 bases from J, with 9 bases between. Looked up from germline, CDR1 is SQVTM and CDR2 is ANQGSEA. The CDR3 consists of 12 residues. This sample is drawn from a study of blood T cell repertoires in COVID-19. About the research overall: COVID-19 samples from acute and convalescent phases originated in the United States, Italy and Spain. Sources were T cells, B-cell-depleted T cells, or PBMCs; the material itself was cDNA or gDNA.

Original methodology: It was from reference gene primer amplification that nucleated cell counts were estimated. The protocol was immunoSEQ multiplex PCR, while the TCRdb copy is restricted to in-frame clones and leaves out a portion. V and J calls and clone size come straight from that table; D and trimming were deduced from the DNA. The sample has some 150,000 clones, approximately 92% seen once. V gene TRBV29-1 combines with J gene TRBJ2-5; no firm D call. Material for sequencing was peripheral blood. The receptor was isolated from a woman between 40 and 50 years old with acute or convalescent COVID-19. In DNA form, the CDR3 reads TGCAGCGTTCGGCGGTTACAAGAGACCCAGTACTTC. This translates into CSVRRLQETQYF.